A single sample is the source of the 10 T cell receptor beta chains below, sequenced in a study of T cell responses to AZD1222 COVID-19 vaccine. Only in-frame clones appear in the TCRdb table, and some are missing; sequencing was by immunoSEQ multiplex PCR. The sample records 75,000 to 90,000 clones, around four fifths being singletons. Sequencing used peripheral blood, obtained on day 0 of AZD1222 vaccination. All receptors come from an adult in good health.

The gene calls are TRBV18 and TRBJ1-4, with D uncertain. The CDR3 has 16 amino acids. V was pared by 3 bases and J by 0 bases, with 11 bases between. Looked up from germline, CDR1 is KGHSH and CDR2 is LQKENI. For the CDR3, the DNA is TGTGCCAGCTCACCGGGAACATCGGCAACTAATGAAAAACTGTTTTTT. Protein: CASSPGTSATNEKLFF. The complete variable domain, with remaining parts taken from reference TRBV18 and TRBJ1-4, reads NAGVMQNPRHLVRRRGQEARLRCSPMKGHSHVYWYRQLPEEGLKFMVYLQKENIIDESGMPKERFSAEFPKEGPSILRIQQVVRGDSAAYFCASSPGTSATNEKLFFGSGTQLSVL.

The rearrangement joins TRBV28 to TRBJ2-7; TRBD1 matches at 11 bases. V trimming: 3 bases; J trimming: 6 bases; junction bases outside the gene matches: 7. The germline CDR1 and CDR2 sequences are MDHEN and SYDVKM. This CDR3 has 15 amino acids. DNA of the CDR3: TGTGCCAGCAGTTTCGGACAGGGGGCGGTCGGCGAGCAGTACTTC. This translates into CASSFGQGAVGEQYF.

The CDR3: CASSLGAKETQYF. CDR3 nucleotides: TGTGCCAGCAGCTTAGGGGCCAAAGAGACCCAGTACTTC. The V and J genes are TRBV7-8 and TRBJ2-5, with no clear D. V lost 1 base, J lost 3 bases, and 6 bases lay in between. The germline gives CDR1 SGHVS, CDR2 FQNEAQ. The CDR3 is 13 residues long.

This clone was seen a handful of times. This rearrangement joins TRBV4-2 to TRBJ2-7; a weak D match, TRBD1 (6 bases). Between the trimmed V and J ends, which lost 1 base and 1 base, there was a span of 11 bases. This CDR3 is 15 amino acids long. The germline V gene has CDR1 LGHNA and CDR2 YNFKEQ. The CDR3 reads CASSQGPTGSYEQYF. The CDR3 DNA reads TGTGCCAGCAGCCAAGGGCCGACAGGATCCTACGAGCAGTACTTC.

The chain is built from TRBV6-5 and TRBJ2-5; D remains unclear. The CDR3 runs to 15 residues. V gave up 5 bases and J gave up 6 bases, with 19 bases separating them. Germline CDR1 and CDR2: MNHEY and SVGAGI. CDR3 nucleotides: TGTGCCAGCAGTCCGCTGACCAGGAATAGCCAGACCCAGTACTTC. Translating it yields CASSPLTRNSQTQYF.

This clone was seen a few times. The CDR3 bases are TGCGCCAGCAGTGAGGGAGGAGAGGGGAACACTGAAGCTTTCTTT. Translating gives CASSEGGEGNTEAFF. This chain links TRBV10-1 with TRBJ1-1; no definite D call. Germline V gives CDR1 WNHNN, CDR2 SYGVQD (reference sequence). Trimming removed 2 bases from V and 1 base from J, with 11 bases in between. The CDR3 totals 15 residues.

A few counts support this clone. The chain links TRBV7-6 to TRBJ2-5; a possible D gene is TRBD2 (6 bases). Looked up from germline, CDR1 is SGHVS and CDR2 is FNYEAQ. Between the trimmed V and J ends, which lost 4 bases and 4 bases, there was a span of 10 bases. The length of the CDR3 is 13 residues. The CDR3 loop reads CASSSRLVETQYF. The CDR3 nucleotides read TGTGCCAGCAGCTCCCGACTAGTAGAGACCCAGTACTTC.

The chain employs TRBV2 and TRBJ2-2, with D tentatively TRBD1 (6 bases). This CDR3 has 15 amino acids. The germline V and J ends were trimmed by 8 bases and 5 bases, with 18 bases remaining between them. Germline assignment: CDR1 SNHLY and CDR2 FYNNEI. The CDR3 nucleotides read TGTGCCAGCCTTCGTGGGGGCGCAAGGACCGGGGAGCTGTTTTTT. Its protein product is CASLRGGARTGELFF.

DNA of the CDR3: TGTGCCAGTAGCCTTGGTCGCTCTGGAAACACCATATATTTT. This sequence encodes CASSLGRSGNTIYF. The chain carries TRBV19 and TRBJ1-3; no clear D gene. The CDR3 has 14 residues. Germline CDR1 is LNHDA and CDR2 is SQIVND (reference sequence). The V gene lost 6 bases and the J gene lost 0 bases, with 9 bases spanning the gap. Combining the CDR3 with reference TRBV19 and TRBJ1-3 gives the whole variable domain DGGITQSPKYLFRKEGQNVTLSCEQNLNHDAMYWYRQDPGQGLRLIYYSQIVNDFQKGDIAEGYSVSREKKESFPLTVTSAQKNPTAFYLCASSLGRSGNTIYFGEGSWLTVV.

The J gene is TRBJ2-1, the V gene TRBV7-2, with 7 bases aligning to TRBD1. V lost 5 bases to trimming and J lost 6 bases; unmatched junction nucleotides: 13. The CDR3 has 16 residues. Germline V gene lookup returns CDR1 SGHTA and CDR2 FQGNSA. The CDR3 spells CASSTPQGELVNEQFF. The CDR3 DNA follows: TGTGCCAGCAGCACCCCCCAGGGGGAGTTGGTCAATGAGCAGTTCTTC.